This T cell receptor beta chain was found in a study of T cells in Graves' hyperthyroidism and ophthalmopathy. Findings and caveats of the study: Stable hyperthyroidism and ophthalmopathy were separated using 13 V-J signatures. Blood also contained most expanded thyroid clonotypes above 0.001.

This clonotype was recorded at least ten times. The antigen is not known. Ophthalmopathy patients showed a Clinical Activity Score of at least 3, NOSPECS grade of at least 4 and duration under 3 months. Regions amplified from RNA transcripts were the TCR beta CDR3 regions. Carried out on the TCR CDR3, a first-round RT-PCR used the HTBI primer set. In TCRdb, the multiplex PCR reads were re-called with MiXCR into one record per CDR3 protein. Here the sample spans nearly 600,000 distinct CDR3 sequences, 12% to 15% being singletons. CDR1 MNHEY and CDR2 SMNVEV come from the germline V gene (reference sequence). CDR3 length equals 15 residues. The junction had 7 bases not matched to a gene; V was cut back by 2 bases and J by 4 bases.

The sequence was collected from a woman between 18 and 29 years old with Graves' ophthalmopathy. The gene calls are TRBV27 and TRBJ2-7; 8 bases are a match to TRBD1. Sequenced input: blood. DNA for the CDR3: TGTGCCAGCAGTTTAATCTCAGGGGGCCCGTACGAGCAGTACTTC. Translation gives CASSLISGGPYEQYF.